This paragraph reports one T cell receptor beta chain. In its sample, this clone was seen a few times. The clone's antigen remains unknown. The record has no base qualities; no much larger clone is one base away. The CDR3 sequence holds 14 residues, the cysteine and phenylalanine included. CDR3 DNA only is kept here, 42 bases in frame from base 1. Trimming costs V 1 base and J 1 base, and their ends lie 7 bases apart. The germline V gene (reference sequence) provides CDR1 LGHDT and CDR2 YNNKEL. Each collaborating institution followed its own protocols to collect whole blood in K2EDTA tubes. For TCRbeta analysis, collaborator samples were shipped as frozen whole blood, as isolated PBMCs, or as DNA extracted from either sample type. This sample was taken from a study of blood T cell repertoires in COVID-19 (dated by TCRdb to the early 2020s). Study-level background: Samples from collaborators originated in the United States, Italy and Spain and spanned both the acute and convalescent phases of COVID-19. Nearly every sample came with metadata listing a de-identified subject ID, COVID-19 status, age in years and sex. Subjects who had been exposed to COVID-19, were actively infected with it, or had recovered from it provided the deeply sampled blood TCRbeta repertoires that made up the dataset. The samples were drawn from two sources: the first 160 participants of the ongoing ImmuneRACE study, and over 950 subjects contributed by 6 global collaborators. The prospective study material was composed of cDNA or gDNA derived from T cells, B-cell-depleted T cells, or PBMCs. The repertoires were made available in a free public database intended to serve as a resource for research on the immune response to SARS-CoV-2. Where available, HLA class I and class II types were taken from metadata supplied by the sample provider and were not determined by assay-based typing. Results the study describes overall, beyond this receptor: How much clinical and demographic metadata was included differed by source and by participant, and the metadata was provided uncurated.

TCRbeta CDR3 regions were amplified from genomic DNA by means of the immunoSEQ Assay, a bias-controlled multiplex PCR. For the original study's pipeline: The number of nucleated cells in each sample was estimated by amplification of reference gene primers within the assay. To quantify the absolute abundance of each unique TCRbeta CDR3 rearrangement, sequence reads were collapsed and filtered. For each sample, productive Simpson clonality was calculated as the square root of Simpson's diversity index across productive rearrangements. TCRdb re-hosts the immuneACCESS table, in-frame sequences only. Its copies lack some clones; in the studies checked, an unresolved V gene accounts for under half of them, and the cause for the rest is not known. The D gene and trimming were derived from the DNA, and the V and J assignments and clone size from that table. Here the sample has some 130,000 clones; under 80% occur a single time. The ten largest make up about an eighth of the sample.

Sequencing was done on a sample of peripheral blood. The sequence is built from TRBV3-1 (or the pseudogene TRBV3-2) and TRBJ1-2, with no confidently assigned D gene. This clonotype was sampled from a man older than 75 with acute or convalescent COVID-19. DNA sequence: TGTGCCAGCAGCCAAGGGCAGGTTAACTATGGCTACACCTTC. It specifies CASSQGQVNYGYTF.